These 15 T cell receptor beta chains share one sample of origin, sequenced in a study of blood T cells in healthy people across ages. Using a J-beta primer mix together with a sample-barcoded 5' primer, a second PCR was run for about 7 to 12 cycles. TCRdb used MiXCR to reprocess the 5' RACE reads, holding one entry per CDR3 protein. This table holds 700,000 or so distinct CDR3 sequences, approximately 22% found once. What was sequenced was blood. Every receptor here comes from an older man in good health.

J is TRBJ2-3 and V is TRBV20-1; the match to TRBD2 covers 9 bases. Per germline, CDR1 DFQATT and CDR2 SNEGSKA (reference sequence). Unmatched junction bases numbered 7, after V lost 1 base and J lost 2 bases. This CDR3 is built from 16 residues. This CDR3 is CSARGKRGAFTDTQYF. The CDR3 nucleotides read TGCAGTGCTAGAGGAAAGCGGGGGGCTTTCACAGATACGCAGTATTTT.

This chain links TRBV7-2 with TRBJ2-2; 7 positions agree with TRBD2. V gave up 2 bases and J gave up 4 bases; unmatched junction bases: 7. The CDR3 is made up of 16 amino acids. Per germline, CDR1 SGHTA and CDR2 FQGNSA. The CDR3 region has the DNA TGTGCCAGCAGCTTAATCCCCAGCGGGGCCACCGGGGAGCTGTTTTTT. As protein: CASSLIPSGATGELFF.

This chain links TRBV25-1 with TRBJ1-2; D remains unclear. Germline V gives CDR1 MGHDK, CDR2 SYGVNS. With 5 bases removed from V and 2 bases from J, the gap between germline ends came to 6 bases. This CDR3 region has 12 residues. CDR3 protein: CASSKINYGYTF. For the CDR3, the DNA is TGTGCCAGCAGTAAAATCAACTATGGCTACACCTTC.

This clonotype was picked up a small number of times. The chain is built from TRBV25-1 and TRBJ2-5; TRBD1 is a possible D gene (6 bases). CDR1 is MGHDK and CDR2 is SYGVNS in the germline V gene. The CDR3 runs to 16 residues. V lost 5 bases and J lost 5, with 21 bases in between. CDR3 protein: CASSLAGTTRGETQYF. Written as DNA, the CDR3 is TGTGCCAGCAGTCTTGCCGGGACAACCCGAGGGGAGACCCAGTACTTC.

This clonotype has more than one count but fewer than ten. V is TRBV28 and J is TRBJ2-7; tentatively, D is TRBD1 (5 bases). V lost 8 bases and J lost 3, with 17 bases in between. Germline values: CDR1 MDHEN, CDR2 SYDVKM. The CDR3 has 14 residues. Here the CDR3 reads CASGHSPPNYEQYF. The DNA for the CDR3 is TGTGCCAGCGGACACTCACCGCCGAACTACGAGCAGTACTTC.

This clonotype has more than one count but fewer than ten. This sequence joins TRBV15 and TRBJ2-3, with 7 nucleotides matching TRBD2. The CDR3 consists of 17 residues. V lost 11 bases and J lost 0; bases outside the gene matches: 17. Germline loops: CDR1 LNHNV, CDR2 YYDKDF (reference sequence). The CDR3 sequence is CASSLRFLSGSTDTQYF. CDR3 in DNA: TGTGCCTCGAGCCTCAGGTTTCTTAGCGGGAGCACAGATACGCAGTATTTT. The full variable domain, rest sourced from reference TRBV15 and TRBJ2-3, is DAMVIQNPRYQVTQFGKPVTLSCSQTLNHNVMYWYQQKSSQAPKLLFHYYDKDFNNEADTPDNFQSRRPNTSFCFLDIRSPGLGDTAMYLCASSLRFLSGSTDTQYFGPGTRLTVL.

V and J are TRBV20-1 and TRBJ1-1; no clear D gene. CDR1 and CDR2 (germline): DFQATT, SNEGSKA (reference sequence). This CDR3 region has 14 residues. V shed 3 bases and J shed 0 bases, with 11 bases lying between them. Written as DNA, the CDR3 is TGCAGTGCTAGGTCGGGTGATATGAACACTGAAGCTTTCTTT. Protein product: CSARSGDMNTEAFF.

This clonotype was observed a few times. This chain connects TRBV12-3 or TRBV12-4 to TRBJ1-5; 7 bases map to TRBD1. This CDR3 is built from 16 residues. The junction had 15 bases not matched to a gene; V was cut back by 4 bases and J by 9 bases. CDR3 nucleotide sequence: TGTGCCAGCAGTTCCTTATTCGGACAGGCCTTTAGGCCCCAGCATTTT. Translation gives CASSSLFGQAFRPQHF.

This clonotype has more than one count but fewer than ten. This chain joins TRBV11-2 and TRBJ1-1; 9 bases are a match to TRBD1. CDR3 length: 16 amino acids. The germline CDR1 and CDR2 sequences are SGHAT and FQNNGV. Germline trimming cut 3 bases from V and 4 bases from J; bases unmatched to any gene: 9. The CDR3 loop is CASSFPTGGASTEAFF. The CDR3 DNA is TGTGCCAGCAGCTTCCCTACAGGGGGCGCTTCCACTGAAGCTTTCTTT.

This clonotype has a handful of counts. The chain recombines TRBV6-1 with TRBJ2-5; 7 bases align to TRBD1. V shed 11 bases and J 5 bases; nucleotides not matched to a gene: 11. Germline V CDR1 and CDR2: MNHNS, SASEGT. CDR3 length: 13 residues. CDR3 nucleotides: TGTGCCTTCACGAGAGGGGGCAGTGAGACCCAGTACTTC. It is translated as CAFTRGGSETQYF.

The CDR3 bases are TGTGCCAGCAGCTTATCGCAGGGTATGGGCTATGGCTACACCTTC. Translation gives CASSLSQGMGYGYTF. The V and J genes are TRBV11-2 and TRBJ1-2, with a possible D match to TRBD1 (5 bases). The germline V gene encodes CDR1 SGHAT and CDR2 FQNNGV. Between the trimmed V and J ends, which lost 2 bases and 4 bases, there was a span of 14 bases. This CDR3 spans 15 amino acids. Full variable domain (outside the CDR3, taken from reference TRBV11-2 and TRBJ1-2): EAGVAQSPRYKIIEKRQSVAFWCNPISGHATLYWYQQILGQGPKLLIQFQNNGVVDDSQLPKDRFSAERLKGVDSTLKIQPAKLEDSAVYLCASSLSQGMGYGYTFGSGTRLTVV.

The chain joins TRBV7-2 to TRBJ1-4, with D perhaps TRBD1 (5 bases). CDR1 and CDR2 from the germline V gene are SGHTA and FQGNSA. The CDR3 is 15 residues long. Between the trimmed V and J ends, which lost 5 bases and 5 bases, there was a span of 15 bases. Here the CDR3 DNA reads TGTGCCAGCAGCAGCATGCGGGGGGAGAATGAAAAACTGTTTTTT. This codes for CASSSMRGENEKLFF. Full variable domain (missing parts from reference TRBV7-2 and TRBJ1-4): GAGVSQSPSNKVTEKGKDVELRCDPISGHTALYWYRQSLGQGLEFLIYFQGNSAPDKSGLPSDRFSAERTGGSVSTLTIQRTQQEDSAVYLCASSSMRGENEKLFFGSGTQLSVL.

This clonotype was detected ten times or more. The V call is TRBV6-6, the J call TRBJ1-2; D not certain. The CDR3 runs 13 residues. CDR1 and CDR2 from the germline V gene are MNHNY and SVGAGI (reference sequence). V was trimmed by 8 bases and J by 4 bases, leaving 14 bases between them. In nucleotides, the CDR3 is TGTGCCAGCTCACCGTCCAGCTCCTATGGCTACACCTTC. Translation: CASSPSSSYGYTF.

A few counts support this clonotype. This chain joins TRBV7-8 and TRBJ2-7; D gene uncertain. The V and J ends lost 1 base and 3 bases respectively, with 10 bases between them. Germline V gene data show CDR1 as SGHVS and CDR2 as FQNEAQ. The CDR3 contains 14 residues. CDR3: CASSLVWSDYEQYV. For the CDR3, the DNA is TGTGCCAGCAGCTTAGTTTGGTCAGACTACGAGCAGTACGTC.

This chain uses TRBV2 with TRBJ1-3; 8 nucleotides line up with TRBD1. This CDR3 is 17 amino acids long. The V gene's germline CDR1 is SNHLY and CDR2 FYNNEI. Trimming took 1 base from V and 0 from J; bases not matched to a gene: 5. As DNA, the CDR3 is TGTGCCAGCAGTGAAGGGACAGGGCCTTACTCTGGAAACACCATATATTTT. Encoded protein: CASSEGTGPYSGNTIYF.